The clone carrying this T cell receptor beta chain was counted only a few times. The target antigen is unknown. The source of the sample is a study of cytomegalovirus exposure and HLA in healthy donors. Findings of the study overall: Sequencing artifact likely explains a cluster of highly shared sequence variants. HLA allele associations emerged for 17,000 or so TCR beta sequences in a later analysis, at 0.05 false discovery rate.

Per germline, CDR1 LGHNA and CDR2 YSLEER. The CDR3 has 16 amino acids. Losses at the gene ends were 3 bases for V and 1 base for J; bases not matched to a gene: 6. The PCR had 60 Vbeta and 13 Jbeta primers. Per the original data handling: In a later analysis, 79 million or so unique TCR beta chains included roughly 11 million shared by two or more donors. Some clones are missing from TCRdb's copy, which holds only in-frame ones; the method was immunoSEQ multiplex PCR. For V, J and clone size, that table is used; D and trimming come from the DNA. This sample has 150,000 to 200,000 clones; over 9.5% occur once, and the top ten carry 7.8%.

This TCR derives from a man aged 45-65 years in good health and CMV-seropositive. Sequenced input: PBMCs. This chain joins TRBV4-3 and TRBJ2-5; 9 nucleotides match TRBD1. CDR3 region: CASSQGGTGRQETQYF. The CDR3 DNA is TGCGCCAGCAGCCAGGGGGGGACAGGGCGCCAAGAGACCCAGTACTTC.